Listed below are T cell receptor beta chains from one sample, sequenced in a study of cytomegalovirus exposure and HLA in healthy donors. Here immunoSEQ multiplex PCR was the method, and the copy in TCRdb shows in-frame clones only, minus some. Counted here are around 90,000 clones, around 62% occurring once; the ten biggest clones make up 4.5% to 5.5%. The sequenced material came from PBMCs. These receptors all come from a woman aged 25 to 45 in good health and CMV-seropositive. The CDR3 runs from the conserved cysteine through the conserved F or W. The order of the fields is clone size, D gene, J gene, V gene, CDR3 protein, CDR3 DNA. D genes are given only for firm matches. Rows may omit the clone size; those that give it use once, few, many or a size class.

size: .; D: TRBD1; J: TRBJ1-4; V: TRBV18; CDR3: CASSRASGTDEKLFF; DNA: TGTGCCAGCTCACGTGCCTCCGGGACAGATGAAAAACTGTTTTTT
size: .; D: .; J: TRBJ1-1; V: TRBV9; CDR3: CASSVLGAQDTEAFF; DNA: TGTGCCAGCAGCGTATTGGGGGCGCAGGACACTGAAGCTTTCTTT
size: few; D: TRBD1; J: TRBJ1-4; V: TRBV6-1; CDR3: CASREDRVDEKLFF; DNA: TGTGCCAGCAGGGAGGACAGGGTCGATGAAAAACTGTTTTTT
size: .; D: TRBD1; J: TRBJ1-4; V: TRBV5-5; CDR3: CASSLLRGPNEKLFF; DNA: TGTGCCAGCAGTCTCCTCAGGGGGCCTAATGAAAAACTGTTTTTT
size: .; D: TRBD2; J: TRBJ2-3; V: TRBV19; CDR3: CASRIAGLPQQYF; DNA: TGTGCCAGTAGAATAGCGGGGTTGCCCCAGCAGTATTTT
size: .; D: .; J: TRBJ1-1; V: TRBV19; CDR3: CASSIGTTRAFF; DNA: TGTGCCAGTAGTATAGGGACTACTAGAGCTTTCTTT
size: .; D: .; J: TRBJ1-2; V: TRBV28; CDR3: CASTSPGFIFGYTF; DNA: TGTGCCAGCACCTCACCGGGGTTCATATTTGGCTACACCTTC
size: few; D: .; J: TRBJ1-1; V: TRBV7-9; CDR3: CASSLSGSEAFF; DNA: TGTGCCAGCAGCTTATCGGGGAGCGAAGCTTTCTTT
size: .; D: .; J: TRBJ2-2; V: TRBV7-2; CDR3: CASSLGGNTGELFF; DNA: TGTGCCAGCAGCCTCGGAGGGAACACCGGGGAGCTGTTTTTT
size: few; D: TRBD1; J: TRBJ2-1; V: TRBV7-3; CDR3: CASSVGQFGNEQFF; DNA: TGTGCCAGCAGCGTGGGACAGTTTGGAAATGAGCAGTTCTTC
size: once; D: .; J: TRBJ2-7; V: TRBV5-8; CDR3: CASSLERGGDGPYEQYF; DNA: TGTGCCAGCAGCTTGGAGAGAGGAGGGGACGGACCGTACGAGCAGTACTTC
size: many; D: .; J: TRBJ1-6; V: TRBV4-1; CDR3: CASSPIDMGLVSSPLHF; DNA: TGCGCCAGCAGCCCAATAGATATGGGGCTGGTCAGCTCACCCCTCCACTTT
size: .; D: .; J: TRBJ2-1; V: TRBV4-3; CDR3: CASSQDFAASSYEQFF; DNA: TGCGCCAGCAGCCAAGATTTCGCGGCTAGCTCGTATGAGCAGTTCTTC
size: .; D: TRBD1; J: TRBJ1-2; V: TRBV10-3; CDR3: CAISTPTGSGYTF; DNA: TGTGCCATCAGTACCCCGACAGGGTCTGGCTACACCTTC
size: .; D: TRBD1; J: TRBJ1-1; V: TRBV10-3; CDR3: CATSGQGGTEAFF; DNA: TGTGCCACCTCGGGACAGGGAGGGACTGAAGCTTTCTTT
size: .; D: .; J: TRBJ2-1; V: TRBV7-2; CDR3: CASSLSVRGNGEQFF; DNA: TGTGCCAGCAGCTTAAGTGTCAGGGGAAACGGTGAGCAGTTCTTC
size: .; D: .; J: TRBJ1-2; V: TRBV6-1; CDR3: CASSEVAGSYGYTF; DNA: TGTGCCAGCAGTGAGGTAGCCGGATCCTATGGCTACACCTTC
size: few; D: .; J: TRBJ1-3; V: TRBV9; CDR3: CASSVSAGWAGNTIYF; DNA: TGTGCCAGCAGCGTAAGCGCGGGTTGGGCTGGAAACACCATATATTTT
size: .; D: TRBD1; J: TRBJ1-2; V: TRBV6-1; CDR3: CASKGQGAVYGYTF; DNA: TGTGCCAGCAAGGGACAGGGGGCGGTCTATGGCTACACCTTC
size: .; D: TRBD1; J: TRBJ2-2; V: TRBV5-4; CDR3: CASSFPDRGTGELFF; DNA: TGTGCCAGCAGCTTCCCGGACAGGGGCACCGGGGAGCTGTTTTTT
size: .; D: .; J: TRBJ1-2; V: TRBV19; CDR3: CASSSHSYGYTF; DNA: TGTGCCAGTAGTAGTCACTCCTATGGCTACACCTTC
size: few; D: TRBD2; J: TRBJ2-4; V: TRBV6-4; CDR3: CASSERLAGGDPKNIQYF; DNA: TGTGCCAGCAGTGAGCGACTAGCGGGGGGGGACCCCAAAAACATTCAGTACTTC
size: .; D: TRBD1; J: TRBJ2-1; V: TRBV13; CDR3: CASTWTGPYNEQFF; DNA: TGTGCCAGCACCTGGACAGGTCCCTACAATGAGCAGTTCTTC
size: .; D: TRBD1; J: TRBJ1-1; V: TRBV30; CDR3: CAWGGQLSREAFF; DNA: TGTGCCTGGGGGGGACAGCTTTCCCGTGAAGCTTTCTTT
size: .; D: TRBD1; J: TRBJ1-2; V: TRBV27; CDR3: CASRTGAAYGYTF; DNA: TGTGCCAGCAGAACAGGGGCCGCCTATGGCTACACCTTC
size: .; D: TRBD1; J: TRBJ1-4; V: TRBV9; CDR3: CASSARTGTTNEKLFF; DNA: TGTGCCAGCAGCGCCAGGACAGGAACAACTAATGAAAAACTGTTTTTT
size: .; D: TRBD1; J: TRBJ2-7; V: TRBV11-3; CDR3: CASSLGQTSYEQYF; DNA: TGTGCCAGCAGCCTGGGACAGACCTCCTACGAGCAGTACTTC
size: .; D: .; J: TRBJ2-7; V: TRBV18; CDR3: CASSQNRDEQYF; DNA: TGTGCCAGCTCACAGAACCGGGACGAGCAGTACTTC
size: once; D: TRBD1; J: TRBJ2-7; V: TRBV19; CDR3: CASSLRQGGLYEQYF; DNA: TGTGCCAGTAGTCTCAGACAGGGGGGATTGTACGAGCAGTACTTC
size: once; D: .; J: TRBJ1-6; V: TRBV7-2; CDR3: CASRRQHNSPLHF; DNA: TGTGCCAGCAGGCGACAGCATAATTCACCCCTCCACTTT
size: .; D: TRBD1; J: TRBJ1-1; V: TRBV30; CDR3: CASNHRGLGTEAFF; DNA: TGTGCCTCAAATCACAGGGGGTTGGGCACTGAAGCTTTCTTT
size: .; D: TRBD2; J: TRBJ2-1; V: TRBV27; CDR3: CASSLSASGGDEQFF; DNA: TGTGCCAGCAGTTTATCGGCTAGCGGGGGTGATGAGCAGTTCTTC
size: .; D: .; J: TRBJ2-5; V: TRBV4-2; CDR3: CASSLSNPGETQYF; DNA: TGTGCCAGCAGCCTAAGTAACCCGGGAGAGACCCAGTACTTC
size: .; D: .; J: TRBJ2-1; V: TRBV9; CDR3: CASSQGGGGYNEQFF; DNA: TGTGCCAGCAGCCAGGGAGGGGGGGGTTACAATGAGCAGTTCTTC
size: .; D: .; J: TRBJ2-3; V: TRBV11-2; CDR3: CASSLDAGPTDTQYF; DNA: TGTGCCAGCAGCTTAGATGCGGGGCCAACAGATACGCAGTATTTT
size: .; D: .; J: TRBJ2-7; V: TRBV5-4; CDR3: CASSLALGGEQYF; DNA: TGTGCCAGCAGCTTGGCTCTAGGGGGCGAGCAGTACTTC
size: .; D: .; J: TRBJ1-1; V: TRBV4-1; CDR3: CASSQDRVRVSEAFF; DNA: TGCGCCAGCAGCCAAGACAGGGTTCGCGTGTCTGAAGCTTTCTTT
size: .; D: TRBD1; J: TRBJ1-2; V: TRBV7-9; CDR3: CASSLTGGGYGYTF; DNA: TGTGCCAGCAGCTTAACAGGGGGCGGGTATGGCTACACCTTC
size: .; D: TRBD2; J: TRBJ2-1; V: TRBV4-3; CDR3: CASSQVGTSVYEQFF; DNA: TGCGCCAGCAGCCAAGTAGGGACTAGCGTCTATGAGCAGTTCTTC
size: few; D: .; J: TRBJ2-7; V: TRBV30; CDR3: CAWSVGPPYEQYF; DNA: TGTGCCTGGAGTGTTGGGCCTCCCTACGAGCAGTACTTC
size: .; D: TRBD2; J: TRBJ2-1; V: TRBV14; CDR3: CASSRLHLAGEQFF; DNA: TGTGCCAGCAGCCGACTACACCTAGCGGGTGAGCAGTTCTTC
size: .; D: .; J: TRBJ1-4; V: TRBV5-1; CDR3: CASRFGTDNEKLFF; DNA: TGCGCCAGCCGCTTTGGGACTGATAATGAAAAACTGTTTTTT
size: .; D: TRBD1; J: TRBJ2-7; V: TRBV7-9; CDR3: CASSSEGTGAYEQYF; DNA: TGTGCCAGCAGCTCGGAAGGGACAGGAGCCTACGAGCAGTACTTC
size: .; D: .; J: TRBJ1-2; V: TRBV19; CDR3: CASSATGIANYGYTF; DNA: TGTGCCAGTAGTGCAACAGGCATAGCTAACTATGGCTACACCTTC
size: .; D: TRBD1; J: TRBJ2-5; V: TRBV6-5; CDR3: CASSYIAGGFQETQYF; DNA: TGTGCCAGCAGTTACATCGCAGGGGGCTTTCAAGAGACCCAGTACTTC
size: once; D: .; J: TRBJ2-5; V: TRBV2; CDR3: CASSEVRETQYF; DNA: TGTGCCAGCTCGGAGGTACGAGAGACCCAGTACTTC
size: .; D: TRBD2; J: TRBJ2-7; V: TRBV7-2; CDR3: CASSSLGSGVYEQYF; DNA: TGTGCCAGCAGCTCCCTAGGGAGCGGGGTCTACGAGCAGTACTTC
size: .; D: .; J: TRBJ1-1; V: TRBV9; CDR3: CASSVGRGGNTEAFF; DNA: TGTGCCAGCAGCGTAGGAAGAGGGGGGAACACTGAAGCTTTCTTT
size: .; D: TRBD2; J: TRBJ2-1; V: TRBV19; CDR3: CASSTQASGGPPFNEQFF; DNA: TGTGCCAGTAGTACCCAGGCTAGCGGGGGGCCCCCGTTCAATGAGCAGTTCTTC
size: few; D: .; J: TRBJ2-5; V: TRBV4-3; CDR3: CASSQEGGGKTQYF; DNA: TGCGCCAGCAGCCAAGAGGGAGGGGGGAAGACCCAGTACTTC
size: .; D: .; J: TRBJ1-2; V: TRBV19; CDR3: CASSQGQPSRSGYTF; DNA: TGTGCCAGTAGCCAAGGACAGCCTTCTAGGTCTGGCTACACCTTC
size: .; D: TRBD1; J: TRBJ1-2; V: TRBV6-1; CDR3: CASSETGAYGYTF; DNA: TGTGCCAGCAGTGAAACAGGGGCCTATGGCTACACCTTC
size: .; D: TRBD1; J: TRBJ1-2; V: TRBV25-1; CDR3: CASSGGTGGRGYTF; DNA: TGTGCCAGCAGTGGAGGGACAGGGGGCCGGGGCTACACCTTC
size: .; D: TRBD1; J: TRBJ1-2; V: TRBV11-2; CDR3: CASSLRQGGYGYTF; DNA: TGTGCCAGCAGCCTCCGACAGGGCGGCTATGGCTACACCTTC